This paragraph reports one T cell receptor (beta chain). Its matching antigen is unknown. A sample-barcoded 5' primer and a J-beta primer mix were used in a second PCR of roughly 6 to 11 cycles. A single record per CDR3 protein comes from TCRdb applying MiXCR to the 5' RACE reads. The sample lists hundreds of thousands of distinct CDR3 sequences, about 30% occurring once. This CDR3 is built from 16 residues. Germline loops: CDR1 SGHTA, CDR2 FQGNSA. V was clipped by 0 bases and J by 7 bases; unmatched bases: 10. The data derive from a study of blood T cells in healthy people across ages. Overall study findings and caveats: The unknown donor CMV status may have confounded expanded clonotype changes. It was found that TCR beta diversity correlated strongly with the percentage of naive T cells.

This chain connects TRBV7-2 to TRBJ2-7; TRBD2 agrees at 9 bases. The TCR originated in a woman of 80 years or more in good health. What was sequenced was blood. CDR3 sequence reads: CASSLAGGGGAYEQYF. CDR3 DNA sequence: TGTGCCAGCAGCTTAGCAGGTGGCGGGGGGGCGTATGAGCAGTACTTC.